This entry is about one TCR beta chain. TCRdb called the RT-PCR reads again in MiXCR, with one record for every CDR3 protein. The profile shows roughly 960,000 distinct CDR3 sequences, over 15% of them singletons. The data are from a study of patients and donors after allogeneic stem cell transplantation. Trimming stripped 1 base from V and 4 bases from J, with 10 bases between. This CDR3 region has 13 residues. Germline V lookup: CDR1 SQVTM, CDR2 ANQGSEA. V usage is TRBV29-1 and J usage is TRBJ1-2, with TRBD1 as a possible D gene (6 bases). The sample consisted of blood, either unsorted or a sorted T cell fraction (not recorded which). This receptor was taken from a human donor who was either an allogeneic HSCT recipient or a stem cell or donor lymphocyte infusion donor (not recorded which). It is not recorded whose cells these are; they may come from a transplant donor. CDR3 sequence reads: CSVEAGDIYGYTF. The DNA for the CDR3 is TGCAGCGTTGAAGCAGGGGATATCTATGGCTACACCTTC.